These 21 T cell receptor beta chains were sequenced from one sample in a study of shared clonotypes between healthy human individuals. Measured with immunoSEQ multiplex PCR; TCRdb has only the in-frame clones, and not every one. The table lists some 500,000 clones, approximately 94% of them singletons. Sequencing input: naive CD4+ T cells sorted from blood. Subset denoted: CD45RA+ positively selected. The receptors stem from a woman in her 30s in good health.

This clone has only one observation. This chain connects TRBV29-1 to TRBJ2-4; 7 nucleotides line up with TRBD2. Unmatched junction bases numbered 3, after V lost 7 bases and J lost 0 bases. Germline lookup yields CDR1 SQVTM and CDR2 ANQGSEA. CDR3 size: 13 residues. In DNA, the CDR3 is TGCAGCGCTGGGGGGGGAGCCAAAAACATTCAGTACTTC. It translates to CSAGGGAKNIQYF.

CDR3 in DNA: TGCAGTGCCACCCCAGGGTACGAGCAGTACTTC. Its protein product is CSATPGYEQYF. This sequence joins TRBV20-1 and TRBJ2-7; tentative D call: TRBD1 (5 bases). V was clipped by 6 bases and J by 4 bases, with 10 bases between them. CDR3 length: 11 residues. Germline CDR1 and CDR2: DFQATT and SNEGSKA (reference sequence).

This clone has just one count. The CDR3 region is CASSLGLAIGNEQFF. The CDR3 DNA follows: TGCGCCAGCAGCTTGGGACTTGCCATAGGTAATGAGCAGTTCTTC. This sequence joins TRBV5-1 and TRBJ2-1; D is ambiguous. Germline V CDR1 and CDR2: SGHRS, YFSETQ. CDR3 size: 15 residues. Trimming removed 0 bases at V and 7 bases at J, with 14 bases between.

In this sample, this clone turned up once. The CDR3 DNA reads as TGTGCCAGCAGCTTCAACCGGGACTCAGGTGATTACAATGAGCAGTTCTTC. Amino acid sequence: CASSFNRDSGDYNEQFF. The chain uses TRBV11-3 and TRBJ2-1; a weak D match, TRBD2 (6 bases). This CDR3 has 17 amino acids. CDR1 and CDR2 (germline): SGHNT, YENEEA. The V end was cut by 3 bases, the J end by 4 bases, with 19 bases between.

The CDR3 loop is CASSEREGVYEQYF. CDR3 nucleotides: TGTGCCAGCAGTGAAAGGGAAGGGGTCTACGAGCAGTACTTC. The rearrangement joins TRBV2 to TRBJ2-7; TRBD1 might be the D (5 bases). Germline CDR1 SNHLY, CDR2 FYNNEI. CDR3 size: 14 residues. The V and J ends lost 2 bases and 3 bases respectively, with 11 bases between them.

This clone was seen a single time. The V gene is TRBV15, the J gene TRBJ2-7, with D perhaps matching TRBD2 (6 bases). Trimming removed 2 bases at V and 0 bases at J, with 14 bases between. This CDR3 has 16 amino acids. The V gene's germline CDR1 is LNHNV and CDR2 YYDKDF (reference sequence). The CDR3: CATSRSNPSASYEQYF. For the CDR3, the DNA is TGTGCCACCAGCAGATCCAACCCTAGCGCCTCCTACGAGCAGTACTTC.

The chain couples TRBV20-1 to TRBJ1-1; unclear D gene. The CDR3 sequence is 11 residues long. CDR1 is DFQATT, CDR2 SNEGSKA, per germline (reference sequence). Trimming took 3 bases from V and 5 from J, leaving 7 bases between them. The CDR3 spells CSASGETEAFF. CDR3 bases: TGCAGTGCTAGTGGAGAGACTGAAGCTTTCTTT.

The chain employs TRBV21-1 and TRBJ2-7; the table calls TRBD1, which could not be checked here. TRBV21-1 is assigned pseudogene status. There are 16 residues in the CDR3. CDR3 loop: CASSEPTGDTTYEQYF. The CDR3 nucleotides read TGTGCCAGCAGCGAGCCCACCGGGGACACGACCTACGAGCAGTACTTC.

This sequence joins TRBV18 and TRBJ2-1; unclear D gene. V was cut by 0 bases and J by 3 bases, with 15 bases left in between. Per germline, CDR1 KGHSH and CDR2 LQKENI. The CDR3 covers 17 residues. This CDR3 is CASSPPGTLVSYNEQFF. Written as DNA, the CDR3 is TGTGCCAGCTCACCACCGGGAACCCTAGTAAGCTACAATGAGCAGTTCTTC.

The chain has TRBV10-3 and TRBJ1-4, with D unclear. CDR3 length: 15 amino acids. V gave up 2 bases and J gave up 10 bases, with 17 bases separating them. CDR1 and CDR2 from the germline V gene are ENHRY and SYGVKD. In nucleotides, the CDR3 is TGTGCCATCAGTGAGACTGGCAAGGCTTTTGGAAAACTGTTTTTT. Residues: CAISETGKAFGKLFF.

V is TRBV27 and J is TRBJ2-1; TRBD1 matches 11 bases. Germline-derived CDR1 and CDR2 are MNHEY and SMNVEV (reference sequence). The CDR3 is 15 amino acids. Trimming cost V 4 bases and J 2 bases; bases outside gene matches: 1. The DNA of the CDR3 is TGTGCCAGCAGTTCGGACAGGGGGCCCTACAATGAGCAGTTCTTC. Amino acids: CASSSDRGPYNEQFF.

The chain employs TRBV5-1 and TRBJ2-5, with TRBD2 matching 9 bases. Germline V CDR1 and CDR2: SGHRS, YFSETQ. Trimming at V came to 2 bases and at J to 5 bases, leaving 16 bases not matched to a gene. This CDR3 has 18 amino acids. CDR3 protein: CASSLGSSGTLLRETQYF. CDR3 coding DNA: TGCGCCAGCAGCTTAGGGTCTAGCGGGACTCTCCTGCGGGAGACCCAGTACTTC.

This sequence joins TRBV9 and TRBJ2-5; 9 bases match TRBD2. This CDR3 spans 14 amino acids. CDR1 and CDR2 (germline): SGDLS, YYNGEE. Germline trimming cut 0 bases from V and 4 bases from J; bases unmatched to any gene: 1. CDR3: CASSVDSGRETQYF. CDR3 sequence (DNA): TGTGCCAGCAGCGTAGATAGCGGGAGAGAGACCCAGTACTTC.

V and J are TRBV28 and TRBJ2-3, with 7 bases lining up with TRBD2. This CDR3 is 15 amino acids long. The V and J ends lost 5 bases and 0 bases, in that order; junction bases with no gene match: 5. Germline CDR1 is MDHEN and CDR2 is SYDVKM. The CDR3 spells CASSLAAKSTDTQYF. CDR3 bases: TGTGCCAGCAGTCTAGCGGCGAAGAGCACAGATACGCAGTATTTT.

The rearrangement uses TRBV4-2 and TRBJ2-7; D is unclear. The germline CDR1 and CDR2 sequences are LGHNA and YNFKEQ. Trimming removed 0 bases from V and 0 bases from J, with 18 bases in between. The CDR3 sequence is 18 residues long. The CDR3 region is CASSQDSIYSRSSYEQYF. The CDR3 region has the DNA TGTGCCAGCAGCCAAGACTCCATATACTCTAGAAGCTCCTACGAGCAGTACTTC.

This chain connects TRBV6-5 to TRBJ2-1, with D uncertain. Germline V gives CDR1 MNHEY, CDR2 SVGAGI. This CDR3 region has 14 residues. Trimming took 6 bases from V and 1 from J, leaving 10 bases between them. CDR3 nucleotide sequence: TGTGCCAGCAGCCCCCTAAGGTCCTACAATGAGCAGTTCTTC. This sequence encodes CASSPLRSYNEQFF.

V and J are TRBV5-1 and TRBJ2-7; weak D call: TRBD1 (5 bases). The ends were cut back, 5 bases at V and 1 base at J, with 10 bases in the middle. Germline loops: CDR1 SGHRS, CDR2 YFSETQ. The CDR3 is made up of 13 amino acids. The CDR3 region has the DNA TGCGCCAGCAGTCAGGACACATCCTACGAGCAGTACTTC. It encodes CASSQDTSYEQYF.

The CDR3 sequence is CAWSVAGPNTDTQYF. Here the CDR3 DNA reads TGTGCCTGGAGTGTAGCGGGACCGAATACAGATACGCAGTATTTT. This chain links TRBV30 with TRBJ2-3; TRBD2 matches at 7 bases. The CDR3 loop spans 15 amino acids. Germline lookup yields CDR1 GTSNPN and CDR2 SVGIG (reference sequence). Trimming took 0 bases from V and 3 from J; bases not matched to a gene: 6.

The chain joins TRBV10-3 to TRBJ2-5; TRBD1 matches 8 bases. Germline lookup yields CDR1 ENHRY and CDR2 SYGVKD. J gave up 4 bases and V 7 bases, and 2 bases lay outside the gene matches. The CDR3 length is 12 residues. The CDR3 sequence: CAIKGTGETQYF. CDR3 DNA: TGTGCCATCAAGGGGACAGGAGAGACCCAGTACTTC.

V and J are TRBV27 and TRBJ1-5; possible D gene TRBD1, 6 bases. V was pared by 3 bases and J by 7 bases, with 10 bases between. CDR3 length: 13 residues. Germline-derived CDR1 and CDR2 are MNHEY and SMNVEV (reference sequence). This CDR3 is CASSFRGRQPQHF. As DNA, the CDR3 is TGTGCCAGCAGTTTCAGGGGCCGCCAGCCCCAGCATTTT.

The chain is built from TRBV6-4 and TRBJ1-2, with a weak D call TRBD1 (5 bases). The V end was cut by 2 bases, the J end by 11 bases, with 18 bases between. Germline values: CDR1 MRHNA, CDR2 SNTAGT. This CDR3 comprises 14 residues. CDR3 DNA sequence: TGTGCCAGCAGTGACGGGGCCAGGGCGAGAGGTTACACCTTC. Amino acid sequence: CASSDGARARGYTF.